This T cell receptor (beta chain) was retrieved from a study of CD8+CD57+ T cells in acquired aplastic anemia. Study context: The average read count for CD4+ cells in healthy donors was about 10 million.

The CDR3 is 16 amino acids. Looked up from germline, CDR1 is SSHAT and CDR2 is FNYEAQ (reference sequence). The template for TCR beta VDJ and CDR3 sequence profiling was genomic DNA. TCRdb itself ran the reads through MiXCR, one entry per CDR3 protein. The sample shows around 190,000 distinct CDR3 sequences, less than 65% of them seen only once. The J gene is TRBJ2-2, the V gene TRBV7-7; D possibly corresponds to TRBD1 (6 bases). The sequence was obtained from a human donor in good health, serving as a control. Sequenced material: sorted CD4+, CD8+, or CD8+CD57+ T cells (not recorded which) from PBMCs. In DNA form, the CDR3 reads TGTGCTAGAGCTTCTCTAAGGGGGACGAACACCGGGGAGCTGTTTTTT. This codes for CARASLRGTNTGELFF.